The 32 T cell receptor beta chains listed next were all sequenced from one sample in a study of T cell responses to AZD1222 COVID-19 vaccine. Sequencing used immunoSEQ multiplex PCR; TCRdb keeps in-frame clones, though not all of them. The data hold over 95,000 clones, with about 89% observed a single time. The sample was peripheral blood, taken on day 0 of AZD1222 vaccination. Receptors originate from an adult in good health.

This chain connects TRBV6-5 to TRBJ2-5, with D perhaps TRBD1 (5 bases). Germline V gives CDR1 MNHEY, CDR2 SVGAGI. With 5 bases removed from V and 5 bases from J, the gap between germline ends came to 18 bases. The CDR3 loop spans 15 amino acids. The CDR3 DNA follows: TGTGCCAGCAGTCCACTGACGGCATCAGGGGAGACCCAGTACTTC. Translation gives CASSPLTASGETQYF.

The count of this clone is one. The chain joins TRBV24-1 to TRBJ2-7; D is unclear. Germline assignment: CDR1 KGHDR and CDR2 SFDVKD. This CDR3 comprises 9 residues. Trimming shortened V by 9 bases and J by 6 bases, and 5 bases separated the two germline ends. CDR3 loop: CATPSEQYF. CDR3 nucleotides: TGTGCCACCCCTTCCGAGCAGTACTTC.

The chain links TRBV4-1 to TRBJ2-7; the match to TRBD1 covers 7 bases. Germline loops: CDR1 MGHRA, CDR2 YSYEKL. Trimming removed 1 base from V and 6 bases from J; junction bases left unmatched: 9. The CDR3 runs 15 residues. Here the CDR3 reads CASSQGTGLTSEQYF. The CDR3 coding sequence is TGCGCCAGCAGCCAAGGGACAGGCTTAACGAGCGAGCAGTACTTC.

This rearrangement joins TRBV5-4 to TRBJ1-2; D uncertain. V lost 3 bases and J lost 2, with 17 bases in between. CDR3 length: 16 residues. Per the germline V gene, CDR1 is SGHNT and CDR2 is YYREEE (reference sequence). Here the CDR3 DNA reads TGTGCCAGCAGCTCCGAGGTAACCGTCACCAACTATGGCTACACCTTC. Translated, it gives CASSSEVTVTNYGYTF.

This clone was counted once. The chain has TRBV19 and TRBJ1-5; 10 positions match TRBD1. The V gene's germline CDR1 is LNHDA and CDR2 SQIVND (reference sequence). The CDR3 runs to 16 residues. Losses at the gene ends were 4 bases for V and 6 bases for J; bases not matched to a gene: 9. DNA of the CDR3: TGTGCCAGTAGTACACCGGGACAGGGGAGGATTCAGCCCCAGCATTTT. It encodes CASSTPGQGRIQPQHF. The whole variable domain, filled in from reference TRBV19 and TRBJ1-5, reads DGGITQSPKYLFRKEGQNVTLSCEQNLNHDAMYWYRQDPGQGLRLIYYSQIVNDFQKGDIAEGYSVSREKKESFPLTVTSAQKNPTAFYLCASSTPGQGRIQPQHFGDGTRLSIL.

This chain links TRBV7-3 with TRBJ2-7; D might be TRBD1 or TRBD2, each matching 5 bases. V was cut by 0 bases and J by 5 bases, with 14 bases left in between. From germline, CDR1 is SGHTA and CDR2 FQGTGA. The CDR3 totals 15 residues. The DNA for the CDR3 is TGTGCCAGCAGCTTAACTGTCGCAGGGAGAAACGAGCAGTACTTC. It is translated as CASSLTVAGRNEQYF.

V and J are TRBV27 and TRBJ1-1, with unresolved D. V was trimmed by 5 bases and J by 10 bases, leaving 17 bases between them. The germline V gene encodes CDR1 MNHEY and CDR2 SMNVEV (reference sequence). There are 13 residues in the CDR3. The chain's CDR3 is CASSLPGGRRAFF. In nucleotides, the CDR3 is TGTGCCAGCAGTCTTCCGGGCGGGAGACGAGCTTTCTTT.

V is TRBV2 and J is TRBJ1-2, with 7 bases lining up with TRBD1. The CDR3 loop spans 14 amino acids. The V gene end was trimmed by 8 bases and the J gene end by 2 bases; junction bases not matched to a gene: 8. CDR1 SNHLY and CDR2 FYNNEI come from the germline V gene. DNA for the CDR3: TGTGCCAGCTCCTCCAGGGGGTCGAACTATGGCTACACCTTC. As protein: CASSSRGSNYGYTF. Full variable domain (outside the CDR3, taken from reference TRBV2 and TRBJ1-2): EPEVTQTPSHQVTQMGQEVILRCVPISNHLYFYWYRQILGQKVEFLVSFYNNEISEKSEIFDDQFSVERPDGSNFTLKIRSTKLEDSAMYFCASSSRGSNYGYTFGSGTRLTVV.

This clone showed up just once. V usage is TRBV7-8 and J usage is TRBJ1-6, with D perhaps matching TRBD1 (5 bases). The CDR3 spans 13 residues. Germline CDR1 reads SGHVS; CDR2 reads FQNEAQ. V was shortened by 3 bases and J by 10 bases, with 10 bases between the two germline ends. The chain's CDR3 is CASSLGPRSPLHF. The CDR3 nucleotides are TGTGCCAGCAGCTTGGGACCCAGGTCACCCCTCCACTTT.

The chain has TRBV9 and TRBJ1-1; the D gene is possibly TRBD1 (5 bases). The CDR3 has 14 residues. Germline loops: CDR1 SGDLS, CDR2 YYNGEE. V was trimmed by 0 bases and J by 2 bases, leaving 8 bases between them. The CDR3 region is CASSVEQVNTEAFF. The DNA for the CDR3 is TGTGCCAGCAGCGTAGAACAGGTAAACACTGAAGCTTTCTTT.

This clone was detected only a few times. This chain connects TRBV4-3 to TRBJ2-7; D is tentatively TRBD1 or TRBD2 (5 bases each). The germline gives CDR1 LGHNA, CDR2 YSLEER. Between the trimmed V and J ends, which lost 1 base and 3 bases, there was a span of 7 bases. This CDR3 is built from 13 residues. CDR3 sequence: CASSQGGSYEQYF. In DNA, the CDR3 is TGCGCCAGCAGCCAAGGGGGGAGCTACGAGCAGTACTTC.

The V and J genes are TRBV28 and TRBJ2-1; 10 bases align to TRBD2. This CDR3 contains 16 residues. The J segment lost 4 bases and the V segment lost 6 bases, leaving 9 bases of the junction unmatched. The V gene's germline CDR1 is MDHEN and CDR2 SYDVKM. CDR3 sequence reads: CASSYTAGGAYNEQFF. The DNA of the CDR3 is TGTGCCAGCAGCTATACAGCGGGGGGGGCATACAATGAGCAGTTCTTC.

Written as DNA, the CDR3 is TGTGCCAGCAGTGAAGCGATCACGCTGGGGGTTAATGGCTACACCTTC. Its protein is CASSEAITLGVNGYTF. This sequence joins TRBV6-1 and TRBJ1-2; D perhaps matches TRBD1 (5 bases). Germline values: CDR1 MNHNS, CDR2 SASEGT. This CDR3 region has 16 residues. The V end was cut by 0 bases, the J end by 6 bases, with 17 bases between.

The V gene is TRBV5-1, the J gene TRBJ2-3; D call uncertain. Trimming took off 5 bases at V and 2 bases at J, with 9 bases between the two ends. CDR3 length: 13 amino acids. CDR1 is SGHRS and CDR2 is YFSETQ in the germline V gene. This CDR3 reads CASRSSATDTQYF. CDR3 in DNA: TGCGCCAGCAGATCCAGCGCCACAGATACGCAGTATTTT.

The table lists this clone with a few counts. V is TRBV19 and J is TRBJ1-1, with D perhaps matching TRBD1 (5 bases). Per germline, CDR1 LNHDA and CDR2 SQIVND (reference sequence). V was pared by 3 bases and J by 2 bases, with 10 bases between. The CDR3 runs to 14 residues. The CDR3 spells CASSITGVNTEAFF. CDR3 bases: TGTGCCAGTAGTATCACGGGGGTAAACACTGAAGCTTTCTTT. The full variable domain, completed using reference TRBV19 and TRBJ1-1, is DGGITQSPKYLFRKEGQNVTLSCEQNLNHDAMYWYRQDPGQGLRLIYYSQIVNDFQKGDIAEGYSVSREKKESFPLTVTSAQKNPTAFYLCASSITGVNTEAFFGQGTRLTVV.

The chain is built from TRBV2 and TRBJ2-7; TRBD2 is a possible D gene (6 bases). Per germline, CDR1 SNHLY and CDR2 FYNNEI. The CDR3 has 15 amino acids. V shed 2 bases and J shed 3 bases, with 14 bases lying between them. CDR3 region: CASSETPGGRYEQYF. The CDR3 region has the DNA TGTGCCAGCAGTGAAACCCCCGGGGGACGCTACGAGCAGTACTTC.

The chain couples TRBV6-2 or TRBV6-3 to TRBJ2-7; D gene uncertain. Trimming left V 6 bases short and J 2 bases short, with 8 bases between. This CDR3 has 12 residues. Germline V gene sequence: CDR1 MNHEY, CDR2 SVGEGT. CDR3 DNA sequence: TGTGCCAGCAGCGAAAGACCCTACGAGCAGTACTTC. It translates to CASSERPYEQYF.

V and J are TRBV5-1 and TRBJ1-6; TRBD1 matches at 7 bases. Germline CDR1 is SGHRS and CDR2 is YFSETQ. This CDR3 has 15 amino acids. V trimming: 4 bases; J trimming: 5 bases; junction bases outside the gene matches: 6. CDR3 nucleotides: TGCGCCAGCAGCCTAAGACAGGGAAATAATTCACCCCTCCACTTT. Translated: CASSLRQGNNSPLHF.

The chain employs TRBV6-5 and TRBJ2-7; 7 positions match TRBD1. The germline CDR1 and CDR2 sequences are MNHEY and SVGAGI. The CDR3 spans 13 residues. With 5 bases clipped from V and 2 bases from J, the junction kept 3 bases outside the gene matches. CDR3 protein: CASSTTGTYEQYF. DNA of the CDR3: TGTGCCAGCAGTACGACAGGGACCTACGAGCAGTACTTC.

V gene TRBV2 combines with J gene TRBJ2-5; TRBD1 might be the D (5 bases). CDR1 is SNHLY and CDR2 is FYNNEI in the germline V gene. This CDR3 comprises 13 residues. Trimming pared 4 bases from V and 5 bases from J, leaving 11 bases between. In DNA form, the CDR3 reads TGTGCCAGCAGTGGGGCCAGGGTTGAGACCCAGTACTTC. This codes for CASSGARVETQYF.

The chain combines TRBV15 with TRBJ2-5; no firm D call. Germline lookup yields CDR1 LNHNV and CDR2 YYDKDF (reference sequence). V lost 3 bases to trimming and J lost 4 bases, with 3 bases between them. The length of the CDR3 is 11 residues. The CDR3 protein is CATSRTETQYF. The CDR3 bases are TGTGCCACCAGCAGGACAGAGACCCAGTACTTC.

The chain carries TRBV6-5 and TRBJ1-1; D unresolved. Germline loops: CDR1 MNHEY, CDR2 SVGAGI. The CDR3 has 13 amino acids. The ends were cut back, 0 bases at V and 1 base at J, with 3 bases in the middle. Written as DNA, the CDR3 is TGTGCCAGCAGTTACTCGGAGAACACTGAAGCTTTCTTT. This codes for CASSYSENTEAFF.

The chain employs TRBV7-3 and TRBJ2-3; the D is unclear. CDR3 length equals 14 residues. Germline V lookup: CDR1 SGHTA, CDR2 FQGTGA. The V end was cut by 0 bases, the J end by 2 bases, with 6 bases between. DNA of the CDR3: TGTGCCAGCAGCTTAACGCCAATCACAGATACGCAGTATTTT. This sequence encodes CASSLTPITDTQYF.

The J gene is TRBJ2-3, the V gene TRBV9; possibly TRBD1 for D (6 bases). Trimming took off 0 bases at V and 4 bases at J, with 18 bases between the two ends. The CDR3 runs to 17 residues. Germline assignment: CDR1 SGDLS and CDR2 YYNGEE. The CDR3 DNA follows: TGTGCCAGCAGCGTAGCTTTATTCGGACAGAACCCAGATACGCAGTATTTT. Its protein is CASSVALFGQNPDTQYF.

The V and J genes are TRBV24-1 and TRBJ2-2; D is perhaps TRBD1 (6 bases). The germline CDR1 and CDR2 sequences are KGHDR and SFDVKD. This CDR3 has 11 amino acids. V lost 12 bases to trimming and J lost 6 bases, with 10 bases between them. The CDR3 loop is CAAQGPGELFF. The DNA of the CDR3 is TGTGCCGCGCAGGGGCCCGGGGAGCTGTTTTTT.

The chain carries TRBV5-1 and TRBJ1-3; D perhaps matches TRBD1 (5 bases). Germline values: CDR1 SGHRS, CDR2 YFSETQ. The CDR3 is 15 residues long. V was trimmed by 7 bases and J by 0 bases, leaving 14 bases between them. The CDR3 sequence is CASGRDGSSGNTIYF. CDR3 in DNA: TGCGCCAGCGGGAGGGACGGCTCCTCTGGAAACACCATATATTTT.

The V gene is TRBV24-1, the J gene TRBJ1-6, with D unresolved. Trimming pared 8 bases from V and 0 bases from J, leaving 13 bases between. The CDR3 length is 16 residues. Germline V gene sequence: CDR1 KGHDR, CDR2 SFDVKD. DNA of the CDR3: TGTGCCACCACCGTGGACCCCCGCTCCTATAATTCACCCCTCCACTTT. As protein: CATTVDPRSYNSPLHF.

The genes are TRBV7-2 and TRBJ2-7, with a tentative D call TRBD2 (5 bases). V was clipped by 0 bases and J by 0 bases, with 9 bases between them. CDR3 size: 15 residues. CDR1 is SGHTA, CDR2 FQGNSA, per germline. This CDR3 is CASSLAGVSSYEQYF. The CDR3 DNA is TGTGCCAGCAGCTTAGCCGGGGTTAGCTCCTACGAGCAGTACTTC.

The rearrangement uses TRBV5-1 and TRBJ2-3, with a possible D match to TRBD2 (6 bases). There are 14 residues in the CDR3. V was pared by 4 bases and J by 0 bases, with 9 bases between. CDR1 is SGHRS, CDR2 YFSETQ, per germline. Written as DNA, the CDR3 is TGCGCCAGCAGCCCAGGGACTAGCACAGATACGCAGTATTTT. It specifies CASSPGTSTDTQYF.

The chain combines TRBV9 with TRBJ2-7, with D possibly matching TRBD2 (6 bases). The CDR3 consists of 16 residues. Germline loops: CDR1 SGDLS, CDR2 YYNGEE. V lost 2 bases to trimming and J lost 6 bases, with 21 bases between them. The CDR3 nucleotides read TGTGCCAGCAGCGTTCGACGGAAGGACGCCGGGGGCGAGCAGTACTTC. Amino acids: CASSVRRKDAGGEQYF.

V and J are TRBV5-6 and TRBJ2-1; 8 bases agree with TRBD1. V was pared by 4 bases and J by 4 bases, with 4 bases of the junction left unmatched. CDR1 and CDR2 from the germline V gene are SGHDT and YYEEEE. The CDR3 loop spans 14 amino acids. CDR3 residues: CASSPGTGYNEQFF. For the CDR3, the DNA is TGTGCCAGCAGCCCCGGGACAGGATACAATGAGCAGTTCTTC.

The J gene is TRBJ2-2, the V gene TRBV5-4; TRBD1 agrees at 7 bases. Losses at the gene ends were 4 bases for V and 0 bases for J; bases not matched to a gene: 6. The CDR3 has 16 amino acids. Per the germline V gene, CDR1 is SGHNT and CDR2 is YYREEE (reference sequence). The CDR3 coding sequence is TGTGCCAGCAGCCGCCGGGACAGCGCGAACACCGGGGAGCTGTTTTTT. Residues: CASSRRDSANTGELFF.